The 17 T cell receptor beta chains below come from one sample, sequenced in a study of blood T cell repertoires in COVID-19. The method was immunoSEQ multiplex PCR; TCRdb's version includes in-frame clones alone and lacks a portion of them. This table holds 35,000 to 50,000 clones, around 76% found once. The specimen was peripheral blood. The receptors derive from an older man with acute or convalescent COVID-19.

This chain links TRBV2 with TRBJ2-1; 8 bases map to TRBD1. The CDR3 contains 14 residues. CDR1 and CDR2 (germline): SNHLY, FYNNEI. Trimming removed 2 bases from V and 5 bases from J; junction bases left unmatched: 2. The CDR3, as DNA: TGTGCCAGCAGTGAAAACAGGGGGAACAATGAGCAGTTCTTC. This gives the protein CASSENRGNNEQFF.

The chain carries TRBV28 and TRBJ1-2; D is unclear. V was cut by 5 bases and J by 8 bases, with 18 bases left in between. This CDR3 has 14 residues. Germline CDR1 and CDR2: MDHEN and SYDVKM. In nucleotides, the CDR3 is TGTGCCAGCAGTGACTTCCCCCCTCCTACGGGCTACACCTTC. It translates to CASSDFPPPTGYTF.

CDR3 sequence: CASSLIGRVYNEQFF. The CDR3 nucleotides are TGTGCCAGCAGCTTGATCGGCAGGGTCTACAATGAGCAGTTCTTC. The chain carries TRBV5-6 and TRBJ2-1, with a weak D call TRBD1 (5 bases). Germline V gene sequence: CDR1 SGHDT, CDR2 YYEEEE. The CDR3 runs 15 residues. Trimming took 1 base from V and 3 from J, leaving 11 bases between them.

The chain has TRBV29-1 and TRBJ1-2, with 10 bases aligning to TRBD1. CDR3 length: 14 amino acids. V lost 5 bases to trimming and J lost 6 bases; unmatched junction nucleotides: 9. Per germline, CDR1 SQVTM and CDR2 ANQGSEA. The CDR3 loop is CSVTHRQGANGYTF. CDR3 nucleotides: TGCAGCGTTACCCATAGACAGGGGGCTAATGGCTACACCTTC.

The sample holds a few counts of this clone. This chain joins TRBV19 and TRBJ1-1; D is ambiguous. The V gene lost 6 bases and the J gene lost 3 bases, with 5 bases spanning the gap. The germline gives CDR1 LNHDA, CDR2 SQIVND (reference sequence). The CDR3 is 11 amino acids. CDR3 bases: TGTGCCAGTAGGAGCGACACTGAAGCTTTCTTT. Translation gives CASRSDTEAFF.

This clone showed up just once. Here the CDR3 reads CASTSSGASILTF. CDR3 bases: TGTGCCAGCACGAGTTCTGGGGCCAGTATCCTGACTTTC. The chain is built from TRBV6-5 and TRBJ2-6; tentative D call: TRBD1 (5 bases). V dropped 7 bases and J dropped 14 bases, with 18 bases sitting between them. The length of the CDR3 is 13 residues. Per the germline V gene, CDR1 is MNHEY and CDR2 is SVGAGI.

This rearrangement joins TRBV9 to TRBJ2-5, with 9 bases that match TRBD2. Germline CDR1 is SGDLS and CDR2 is YYNGEE. The V gene end was trimmed by 4 bases and the J gene end by 2 bases; junction bases not matched to a gene: 6. This CDR3 is 15 amino acids long. Written as DNA, the CDR3 is TGTGCCAGCAGCTCACCGCGGGGGGGACAAGAGACCCAGTACTTC. Translation gives CASSSPRGGQETQYF.

The rearrangement links TRBV4-2 to TRBJ2-7, with a tentative D call TRBD1 (6 bases). Looked up from germline, CDR1 is LGHNA and CDR2 is YNFKEQ. The CDR3 runs 18 residues. Trimming removed 0 bases at V and 0 bases at J, with 18 bases between. Here the CDR3 reads CASSQDPPRTASSYEQYF. The CDR3 nucleotides read TGTGCCAGCAGCCAAGATCCTCCACGGACAGCGAGCTCCTACGAGCAGTACTTC.

This clone was detected ten times or more. J is TRBJ2-7 and V is TRBV7-2, with a possible D match to TRBD2 (7 bases). The CDR3 has 15 amino acids. CDR1 and CDR2 from the germline V gene are SGHTA and FQGNSA. The germline V and J ends were trimmed by 1 base and 2 bases, with 12 bases remaining between them. The CDR3 protein is CASSLDMGGPYEQYF. CDR3 nucleotides: TGTGCCAGCAGCTTAGATATGGGGGGGCCCTACGAGCAGTACTTC.

V is TRBV6-6 and J is TRBJ1-5; TRBD1 matches 7 bases. Unmatched junction bases numbered 5, after V lost 5 bases and J lost 4 bases. This CDR3 comprises 14 residues. CDR1 is MNHNY, CDR2 SVGAGI, per germline (reference sequence). The DNA for the CDR3 is TGTGCCAGCAGTACAGGGGCTGGAAATCAGCCCCAGCATTTT. It translates to CASSTGAGNQPQHF.

The V and J genes are TRBV2 and TRBJ2-7, with 16 positions matching TRBD2. Looked up from germline, CDR1 is SNHLY and CDR2 is FYNNEI. Trimming removed 3 bases from V and 0 bases from J; junction bases left unmatched: 5. The CDR3 loop spans 18 amino acids. The CDR3 sequence is CASSEGLAGGVFSYEQYF. For the CDR3, the DNA is TGTGCCAGCAGTGAGGGACTAGCGGGGGGGGTTTTCTCCTACGAGCAGTACTTC.

The J gene is TRBJ2-5, the V gene TRBV19; 11 bases fit TRBD1. The CDR3 runs 16 residues. J gave up 3 bases and V 5 bases, and 8 bases lay outside the gene matches. Germline V gene sequence: CDR1 LNHDA, CDR2 SQIVND (reference sequence). The chain's CDR3 is CASSHRTGGKEETQYF. In DNA form, the CDR3 reads TGTGCCAGTAGTCACCGGACAGGGGGCAAAGAAGAGACCCAGTACTTC.

The DNA of the CDR3 is TGTGCCTGGAAGAAGGGAGCCGGGACTAGCGGGAGACGTGAGCAGTTCTTC. This encodes CAWKKGAGTSGRREQFF. The chain uses TRBV30 and TRBJ2-1; TRBD2 matches at 14 bases. V lost 4 bases and J lost 9; bases outside the gene matches: 14. The CDR3 contains 17 residues. Per the germline V gene, CDR1 is GTSNPN and CDR2 is SVGIG (reference sequence).

This sequence joins TRBV5-5 and TRBJ2-7; TRBD2 matches 9 bases. CDR1 SGHKS and CDR2 YYEKEE come from the germline V gene (reference sequence). V was pared by 3 bases and J by 2 bases, with 12 bases of the junction left unmatched. The CDR3 is 17 residues long. The CDR3 DNA is TGTGCCAGCAGCTCGCGATTAGTAGCGGGAGCCCCCTACGAGCAGTACTTC. Its translation is CASSSRLVAGAPYEQYF.

The chain carries TRBV14 and TRBJ1-2; the D gene is possibly TRBD1 (6 bases). This CDR3 is 14 amino acids long. The germline V and J ends were trimmed by 6 bases and 4 bases, with 15 bases remaining between them. CDR1 and CDR2 from the germline V gene are SGHDN and FVKESK. The DNA of the CDR3 is TGTGCCAGCAGACCGGAGGACAGTCCCTATGGCTACACCTTC. Amino acid sequence: CASRPEDSPYGYTF.

The chain combines TRBV5-6 with TRBJ2-5, with TRBD2 matching 12 bases. Unmatched junction bases numbered 2, after V lost 1 base and J lost 4 bases. The CDR3 totals 15 residues. Per the germline V gene, CDR1 is SGHDT and CDR2 is YYEEEE. The CDR3 sequence: CASSLPGLAGETQYF. The DNA for the CDR3 is TGTGCCAGCAGCTTGCCGGGACTAGCGGGAGAGACCCAGTACTTC.

This chain uses TRBV6-5 with TRBJ2-7; 10 bases are a match to TRBD1. CDR1 and CDR2 (germline): MNHEY, SVGAGI. J lost 2 bases, V lost 7 bases, and 5 bases had no gene match. The CDR3 is 14 amino acids. The CDR3 coding sequence is TGTGCCAGCAAAAAAGGACAGGGGGCCTACGAGCAGTACTTC. Protein: CASKKGQGAYEQYF.